This T cell receptor (beta chain) was captured by sequencing in a study of blood T cell repertoires in COVID-19. Study context: From the United States, Italy and Spain came samples of acute and convalescent COVID-19. Sources were T cells, B-cell-depleted T cells, or PBMCs; the material itself was cDNA or gDNA.

Authors' processing steps: Reference gene primer amplification gave estimated nucleated cell counts. The method was immunoSEQ multiplex PCR; TCRdb's version includes in-frame clones alone and lacks a portion of them. That table gives V, J and clone size, and the DNA gave D and trimming. The table has 200,000 to 250,000 clones, around 87% seen once. Germline V gives CDR1 SGDLS, CDR2 YYNGEE. This CDR3 region has 17 residues. Unmatched junction bases numbered 4, after V lost 0 bases and J lost 0 bases. The source material was peripheral blood. This receptor was taken from a man between 60 and 75 years old with acute or convalescent COVID-19. The V and J genes are TRBV9 and TRBJ2-3; TRBD2 matches 10 bases. The chain's CDR3 is CASSVGSSGGSTDTQYF. CDR3 DNA: TGTGCCAGCAGCGTAGGGTCTAGCGGGGGTAGCACAGATACGCAGTATTTT.